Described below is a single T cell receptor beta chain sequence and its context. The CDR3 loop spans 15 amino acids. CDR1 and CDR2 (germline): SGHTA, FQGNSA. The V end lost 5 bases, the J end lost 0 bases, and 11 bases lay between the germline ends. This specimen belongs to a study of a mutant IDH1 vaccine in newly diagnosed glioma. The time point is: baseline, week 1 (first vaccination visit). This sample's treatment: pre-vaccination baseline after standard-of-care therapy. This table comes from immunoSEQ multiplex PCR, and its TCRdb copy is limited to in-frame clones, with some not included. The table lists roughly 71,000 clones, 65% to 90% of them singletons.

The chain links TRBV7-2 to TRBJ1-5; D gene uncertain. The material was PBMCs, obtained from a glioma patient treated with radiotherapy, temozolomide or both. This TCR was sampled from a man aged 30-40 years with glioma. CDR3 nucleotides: TGTGCCAGCAGCCCCAGTCTATCTAGCAATCAGCCCCAGCATTTT. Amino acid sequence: CASSPSLSSNQPQHF.